These 23 T cell receptor beta chains share one sample of origin, sequenced in a study of shared clonotypes between healthy human individuals (dated by TCRdb to about 2020). Libraries were prepared through the immunoSEQ multiplex PCR assay. TCRdb limited this immuneACCESS table to in-frame rearrangements with V and J called. A share of clones is missing; checked studies link under half to unresolved V genes, and the rest is unexplained. A total of 300,000 to 400,000 clones appear in this sample, less than 85% of them only once. Clones ranked in the top ten supply about 9.4% of the sample. The sequencing sample was made of memory CD4+ T cells sorted from blood. The sample's cell subset or site label, in plain terms: CD45RA-negative fraction. Every receptor here comes from a man in his thirties or forties in good health.

The CDR3 coding sequence is TGTGCCAGCAGCGTAGGGACGATAAGAACGGATACGCAGTATTTT. Translation gives CASSVGTIRTDTQYF. The V and J genes are TRBV9 and TRBJ2-3; no clear D gene. The germline V and J ends were trimmed by 0 bases and 6 bases, with 14 bases remaining between them. The V gene's germline CDR1 is SGDLS and CDR2 YYNGEE. CDR3 length: 15 amino acids.

The V call is TRBV6-5, the J call TRBJ1-2; TRBD1 matches at 7 bases. The trim removed 5 bases at V and 4 bases at J, leaving 7 bases unmatched. This CDR3 region has 14 residues. Germline assignment: CDR1 MNHEY and CDR2 SVGAGI. Written as DNA, the CDR3 is TGTGCCAGCAGTAACAGGGGCGAACTCTATGGCTACACCTTC. Translated, it gives CASSNRGELYGYTF.

V is TRBV6-1 and J is TRBJ2-6; the D is unclear. Per the germline V gene, CDR1 is MNHNS and CDR2 is SASEGT. CDR3 length equals 14 residues. V was trimmed by 4 bases and J by 0 bases, leaving 4 bases between them. The CDR3, as DNA: TGTGCCAGCAGTGGTGTCTCTGGGGCCAACGTCCTGACTTTC. As protein: CASSGVSGANVLTF.

This chain links TRBV29-1 with TRBJ2-7, with TRBD1 matching over 10 bases. The J segment lost 10 bases and the V segment lost 0 bases, leaving 6 bases of the junction unmatched. The CDR3 is 13 residues long. CDR1 is SQVTM, CDR2 ANQGSEA, per germline. This CDR3 is CSVEEFDRGPQYF. CDR3 DNA: TGCAGCGTTGAAGAGTTTGACAGGGGGCCCCAGTACTTC.

J is TRBJ2-7 and V is TRBV28; the D gene is possibly TRBD1 (5 bases). CDR1 and CDR2 from the germline V gene are MDHEN and SYDVKM. V was cut by 5 bases and J by 4 bases, with 18 bases left in between. The CDR3 totals 15 residues. CDR3: CASSQPGLGLYEQYF. The DNA for the CDR3 is TGTGCCAGCAGTCAACCAGGGCTAGGGCTTTACGAGCAGTACTTC.

The count of this clone is one. The J gene is TRBJ2-7, the V gene TRBV27; TRBD1 agrees at 9 bases. The V gene's germline CDR1 is MNHEY and CDR2 SMNVEV (reference sequence). The CDR3 is 14 residues long. The ends lost 3 bases at V and 1 base at J; junction bases unmatched: 1. The CDR3 is CASSFGQGSYEQYF. The CDR3 DNA reads as TGTGCCAGCAGTTTTGGACAGGGGTCCTACGAGCAGTACTTC.

The rearrangement joins TRBV6-1 to TRBJ2-5; a possible D gene is TRBD2 (5 bases). V gave up 3 bases and J gave up 3 bases, with 8 bases separating them. Germline V CDR1 and CDR2: MNHNS, SASEGT. The CDR3 loop spans 13 amino acids. The CDR3 DNA sequence: TGTGCCAGCAGTGACCCGGGGAAAGAGACCCAGTACTTC. It encodes CASSDPGKETQYF.

This clone has more than one count but fewer than ten. The rearrangement joins TRBV5-5 to TRBJ2-6, with a tentative D call TRBD1 (6 bases). The CDR3 consists of 16 residues. The germline V gene has CDR1 SGHKS and CDR2 YYEKEE (reference sequence). V was shortened by 3 bases and J by 2 bases, with 12 bases between the two germline ends. The CDR3 DNA follows: TGTGCCAGCAGCTCGATGAACAGGGCTGGGGCCAACGTCCTGACTTTC. This gives the protein CASSSMNRAGANVLTF.

The chain is built from TRBV5-5 and TRBJ2-1, with D maybe TRBD1 (5 bases). Trimming removed 0 bases from V and 0 bases from J, with 10 bases in between. The CDR3 has 16 residues. Germline assignment: CDR1 SGHKS and CDR2 YYEKEE (reference sequence). In nucleotides, the CDR3 is TGTGCCAGCAGCTTGGGTGCAGGGAACTCCTACAATGAGCAGTTCTTC. This encodes CASSLGAGNSYNEQFF.

V usage is TRBV9 and J usage is TRBJ2-1; D is undetermined. The CDR3 is made up of 14 amino acids. V lost 0 bases to trimming and J lost 8 bases, with 12 bases between them. CDR1 is SGDLS and CDR2 is YYNGEE in the germline V gene. CDR3 sequence (DNA): TGTGCCAGCAGCGTAGCTACTACCCGCGATGAGCAGTTCTTC. It encodes CASSVATTRDEQFF.

This clone turned up a few times. This rearrangement joins TRBV19 to TRBJ2-1; 7 bases match TRBD2. The germline V gene has CDR1 LNHDA and CDR2 SQIVND (reference sequence). Trimming cost V 7 bases and J 2 bases; bases outside gene matches: 23. CDR3 length equals 20 residues. The CDR3 nucleotides read TGTGCCAGTACCCAGCGTTTTGTAGTAGCGGGTTCGTCCACCTACAATGAGCAGTTCTTC. It encodes CASTQRFVVAGSSTYNEQFF.

V and J are TRBV6-5 and TRBJ1-3; D is ambiguous. The CDR3 is 16 residues long. Trimming left V 0 bases short and J 0 bases short, with 9 bases between. Germline V gene lookup returns CDR1 MNHEY and CDR2 SVGAGI. CDR3 region: CASSYSRPSSGNTIYF. CDR3 DNA: TGTGCCAGCAGTTACTCAAGACCGAGCTCTGGAAACACCATATATTTT.

This clone was seen just once. The chain has TRBV7-9 and TRBJ2-3, with D maybe TRBD1 (6 bases). The length of the CDR3 is 14 residues. Germline lookup yields CDR1 SEHNR and CDR2 FQNEAQ (reference sequence). V lost 3 bases and J 1 base, leaving 8 bases between the germline ends. As DNA, the CDR3 is TGTGCCAGCAGCTTGGCAGGGGGCACAGATACGCAGTATTTT. This gives the protein CASSLAGGTDTQYF.

The chain couples TRBV6-1 to TRBJ1-1; D may be TRBD1 (5 bases). Germline CDR1 is MNHNS and CDR2 is SASEGT. V lost 8 bases to trimming and J lost 1 base, with 8 bases between them. The CDR3 totals 12 residues. Written as DNA, the CDR3 is TGTGCCAGCCAAACAGGGAACACTGAAGCTTTCTTT. As protein: CASQTGNTEAFF.

This clone was recorded a few times. The V gene is TRBV28, the J gene TRBJ2-1, with D hard to call. Trimming shortened V by 7 bases and J by 0 bases, and 13 bases separated the two germline ends. Germline V gene data show CDR1 as MDHEN and CDR2 as SYDVKM. This CDR3 has 15 amino acids. The CDR3 DNA is TGTGCCAGCACCCTCGGTGAATCCTCCTACAATGAGCAGTTCTTC. Translating it yields CASTLGESSYNEQFF. Supplemented by reference TRBV28 and TRBJ2-1, the full variable domain reads DVKVTQSSRYLVKRTGEKVFLECVQDMDHENMFWYRQDPGLGLRLIYFSYDVKMKEKGDIPEGYSVSREKKERFSLILESASTNQTSMYLCASTLGESSYNEQFFGPGTRLTVL.

In this sample, this clone turned up a few times. The chain has TRBV6-6 and TRBJ2-3; 12 positions agree with TRBD2. The CDR3 totals 13 residues. CDR1 is MNHNY, CDR2 SVGAGI, per germline (reference sequence). Losses at the gene ends were 6 bases for V and 10 bases for J; bases not matched to a gene: 5. CDR3 DNA sequence: TGTGCCAGCAGCCCCGGACTAGCGGGATCGCAGTATTTT. Residues: CASSPGLAGSQYF.

The chain is built from TRBV6-1 and TRBJ1-2; D not resolved. V lost 5 bases and J lost 7, with 17 bases in between. This CDR3 has 14 amino acids. Germline-derived CDR1 and CDR2 are MNHNS and SASEGT. CDR3 protein: CASSPNSYHFGYTF. The CDR3 DNA is TGTGCCAGCAGTCCCAATTCCTATCACTTTGGCTACACCTTC.

This sequence joins TRBV15 and TRBJ2-2; D possibly corresponds to TRBD1 (7 bases). Trimming left V 3 bases short and J 1 base short, with 12 bases between. CDR3 length: 16 amino acids. The V gene's germline CDR1 is LNHNV and CDR2 YYDKDF (reference sequence). The CDR3 DNA sequence: TGTGCCACCAGCAGGGAGGGACAGCTGAACACCGGGGAGCTGTTTTTT. Protein sequence: CATSREGQLNTGELFF.

J is TRBJ1-5 and V is TRBV19, with D possibly TRBD1 on 6 matching bases. There are 16 residues in the CDR3. V was cut by 3 bases and J by 7 bases, with 19 bases left in between. The germline V gene encodes CDR1 LNHDA and CDR2 SQIVND (reference sequence). DNA of the CDR3: TGTGCCAGTAGTATGATGGAACGGGGGGCCTGGCAGCCCCAGCATTTT. Its translation is CASSMMERGAWQPQHF.

J is TRBJ1-1 and V is TRBV5-1; TRBD1 matches at 9 bases. The CDR3 is 17 amino acids. Germline assignment: CDR1 SGHRS and CDR2 YFSETQ. J gave up 8 bases and V 0 bases, and 14 bases lay outside the gene matches. The CDR3: CASSLGDPGQGASEAFF. The CDR3 DNA follows: TGCGCCAGCAGCTTGGGGGACCCGGGACAGGGAGCATCCGAAGCTTTCTTT.

This clone was detected only once. The genes are TRBV28 and TRBJ2-7; D is unresolved. Looked up from germline, CDR1 is MDHEN and CDR2 is SYDVKM. V lost 6 bases and J lost 5, with 8 bases in between. This CDR3 comprises 11 residues. Written as DNA, the CDR3 is TGTGCCAGCAGGCTCTACGACGAGCAGTACTTC. Protein product: CASRLYDEQYF.

This clone was seen a handful of times. The rearrangement links TRBV11-2 to TRBJ2-7; 10 bases are a match to TRBD2. Germline loops: CDR1 SGHAT, CDR2 FQNNGV. The CDR3 extends over 17 amino acids. V trimming: 5 bases; J trimming: 3 bases; junction bases outside the gene matches: 13. CDR3: CASSPPPKLAGIYEQYF. For the CDR3, the DNA is TGTGCCAGCAGCCCACCGCCCAAACTAGCGGGGATCTACGAGCAGTACTTC.

J is TRBJ1-1 and V is TRBV28, with TRBD1 matching 8 bases. V dropped 1 base and J dropped 8; count of bases not matched to a gene: 6. Per the germline V gene, CDR1 is MDHEN and CDR2 is SYDVKM. CDR3 size: 14 residues. The CDR3 loop reads CASSLSGQGSEAFF. In DNA form, the CDR3 reads TGTGCCAGCAGTTTATCCGGACAGGGCTCGGAAGCTTTCTTT.